The clone carrying this T cell receptor (beta chain) has only one observation. This entry is derived from a study of T cell changes during pregnancy in multiple sclerosis. Profiling relied on immunoSEQ multiplex PCR, and the TCRdb table lists in-frame clones only, not all of them. The sample records about 60,000 clones, about 90% being singletons. The sequence was obtained from a female donor with multiple sclerosis, enrolled in a pregnancy study. Sample: CD4+ T cells from peripheral blood mononuclear cells, taken in the first trimester of pregnancy.

CDR3 in amino acids: CAISERGGYNEQFF. The CDR3 nucleotides are TGTGCCATCAGTGAGCGGGGGGGCTACAATGAGCAGTTCTTC. The chain recombines TRBV10-3 with TRBJ2-1, with TRBD2 matching over 8 bases. With 2 bases clipped from V and 3 bases from J, the junction kept 0 bases outside the gene matches. The CDR3 is 14 amino acids. Germline assignment: CDR1 ENHRY and CDR2 SYGVKD.